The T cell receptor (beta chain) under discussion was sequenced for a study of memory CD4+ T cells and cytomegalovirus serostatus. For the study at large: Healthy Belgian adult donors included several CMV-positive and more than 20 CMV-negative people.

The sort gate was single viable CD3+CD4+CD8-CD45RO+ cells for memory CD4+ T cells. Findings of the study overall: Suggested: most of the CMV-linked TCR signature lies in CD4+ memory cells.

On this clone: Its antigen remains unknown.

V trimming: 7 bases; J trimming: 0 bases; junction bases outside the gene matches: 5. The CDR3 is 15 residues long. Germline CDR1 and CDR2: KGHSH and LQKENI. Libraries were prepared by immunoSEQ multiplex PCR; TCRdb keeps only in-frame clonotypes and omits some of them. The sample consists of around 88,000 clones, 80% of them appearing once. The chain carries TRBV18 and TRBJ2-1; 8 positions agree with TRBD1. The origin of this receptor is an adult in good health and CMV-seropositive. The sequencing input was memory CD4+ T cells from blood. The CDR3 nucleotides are TGTGCCAGCTGGGTAGGGACAGGCTCCTACAATGAGCAGTTCTTC. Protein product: CASWVGTGSYNEQFF.